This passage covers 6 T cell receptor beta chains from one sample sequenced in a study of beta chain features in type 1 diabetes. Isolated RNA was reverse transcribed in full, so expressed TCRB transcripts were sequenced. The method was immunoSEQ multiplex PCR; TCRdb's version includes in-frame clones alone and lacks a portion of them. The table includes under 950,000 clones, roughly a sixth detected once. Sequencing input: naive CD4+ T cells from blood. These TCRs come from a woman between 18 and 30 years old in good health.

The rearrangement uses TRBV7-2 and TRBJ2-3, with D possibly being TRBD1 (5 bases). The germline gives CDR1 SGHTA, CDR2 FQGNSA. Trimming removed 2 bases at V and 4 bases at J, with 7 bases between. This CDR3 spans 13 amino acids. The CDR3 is CASSLPGSDTQYF. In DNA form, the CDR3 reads TGTGCCAGCAGCTTACCAGGGTCAGATACGCAGTATTTT.

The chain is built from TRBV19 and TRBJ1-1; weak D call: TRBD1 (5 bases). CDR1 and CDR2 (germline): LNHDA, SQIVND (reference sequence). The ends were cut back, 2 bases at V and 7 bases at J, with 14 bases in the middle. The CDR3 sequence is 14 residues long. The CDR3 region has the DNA TGTGCCAGTAGTATATTGGCGGGACCCTATGAAGCTTTCTTT. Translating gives CASSILAGPYEAFF.

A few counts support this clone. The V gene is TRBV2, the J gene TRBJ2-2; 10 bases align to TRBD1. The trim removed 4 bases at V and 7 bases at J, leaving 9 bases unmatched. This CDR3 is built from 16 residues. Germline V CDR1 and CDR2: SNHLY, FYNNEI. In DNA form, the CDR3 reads TGTGCCAGCAGTGGGTACCCGGGACAGGGGCTCGGGGAGCTGTTTTTT. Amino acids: CASSGYPGQGLGELFF.

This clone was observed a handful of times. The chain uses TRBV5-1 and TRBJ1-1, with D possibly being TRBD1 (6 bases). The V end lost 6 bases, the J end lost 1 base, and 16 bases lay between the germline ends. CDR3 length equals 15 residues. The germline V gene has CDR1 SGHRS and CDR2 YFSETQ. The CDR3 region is CASKYREKSNTEAFF. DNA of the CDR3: TGCGCCAGCAAATACAGGGAAAAATCGAACACTGAAGCTTTCTTT. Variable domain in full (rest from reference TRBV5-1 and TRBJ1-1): KAGVTQTPRYLIKTRGQQVTLSCSPISGHRSVSWYQQTPGQGLQFLFEYFSETQRNKGNFPGRFSGRQFSNSRSEMNVSTLELGDSALYLCASKYREKSNTEAFFGQGTRLTVV.

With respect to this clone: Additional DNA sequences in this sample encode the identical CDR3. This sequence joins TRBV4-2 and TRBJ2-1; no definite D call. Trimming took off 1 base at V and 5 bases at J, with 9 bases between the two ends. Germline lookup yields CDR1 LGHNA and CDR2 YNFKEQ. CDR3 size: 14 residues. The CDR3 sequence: CASSQVGRNNEQFF. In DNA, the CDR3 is TGTGCCAGCAGCCAAGTCGGCCGGAACAATGAGCAGTTCTTC.

The CDR3 protein is CASSLRHTYNEQFF. CDR3 DNA: TGTGCCAGCAGCTTACGGCATACCTACAATGAGCAGTTCTTC. This chain uses TRBV7-2 with TRBJ2-1, with D uncertain. The CDR3 length is 14 residues. Germline V gene data show CDR1 as SGHTA and CDR2 as FQGNSA. Trimming took 2 bases from V and 2 from J, leaving 7 bases between them. Using reference TRBV7-2 and TRBJ2-1 for the parts outside the CDR3, the full variable domain is GAGVSQSPSNKVTEKGKDVELRCDPISGHTALYWYRQSLGQGLEFLIYFQGNSAPDKSGLPSDRFSAERTGGSVSTLTIQRTQQEDSAVYLCASSLRHTYNEQFFGPGTRLTVL.